The 3 T cell receptor beta chains presented below share a single source sample, sequenced in a study of blood T cell repertoires in COVID-19. Clones were read by immunoSEQ multiplex PCR, and TCRdb kept only the in-frame ones, dropping some. Among hundreds of thousands of clones listed, around 84% were seen once. The sequenced sample was peripheral blood. These receptors were taken from a man aged 35-49 years with acute or convalescent COVID-19.

This chain connects TRBV11-2 to TRBJ2-7; 7 positions match TRBD1. V dropped 5 bases and J dropped 3; count of bases not matched to a gene: 10. CDR1 and CDR2 (germline): SGHAT, FQNNGV. The CDR3 runs 15 residues. For the CDR3, the DNA is TGTGCCAGCAGCCCACAAAACAGGGGCAGCTACGAGCAGTACTTC. Translation: CASSPQNRGSYEQYF. Together with reference TRBV11-2 and TRBJ2-7, the CDR3 gives the full variable domain: EAGVAQSPRYKIIEKRQSVAFWCNPISGHATLYWYQQILGQGPKLLIQFQNNGVVDDSQLPKDRFSAERLKGVDSTLKIQPAKLEDSAVYLCASSPQNRGSYEQYFGPGTRLTVT.

Only one count was recorded for this clone. The V gene is TRBV14, the J gene TRBJ1-1; D uncertain. Germline V CDR1 and CDR2: SGHDN, FVKESK. Trimming left V 2 bases short and J 2 bases short, with 12 bases between. The CDR3 totals 15 residues. The CDR3 reads CASSQMGAVNTEAFF. The CDR3 region has the DNA TGTGCCAGCAGCCAAATGGGAGCGGTAAACACTGAAGCTTTCTTT.

The V gene is TRBV6-5, the J gene TRBJ1-3; TRBD1 matches 7 bases. CDR3 length: 15 residues. The J segment lost 2 bases and the V segment lost 6 bases, leaving 7 bases of the junction unmatched. Germline CDR1 MNHEY, CDR2 SVGAGI. This chain's CDR3 is CASSQFGTAGNTIYF. Written as DNA, the CDR3 is TGTGCCAGCAGCCAGTTTGGGACAGCTGGAAACACCATATATTTT.